This T cell receptor (beta chain) comes out of a study of cytomegalovirus exposure and HLA in healthy donors. About the study: An early release of data contained some 80 million unique TCRs, which came from HLA-typed donors. General study findings and limits: A reported reduction in N-insertions relative to the roughly 710-donor mean was seen in an Asian-associated ancestry cluster in a later analysis. As a later analysis showed, several of the most significant clusters appeared to be linked to common viral pathogens.

13 Jbeta primers and 60 Vbeta primers were used for the PCR. TCRdb keeps only in-frame clones here, not all; method: immunoSEQ multiplex PCR. The data hold some 66,000 clones, with roughly 73% observed a single time. The V and J ends lost 2 bases and 4 bases, in that order; junction bases with no gene match: 5. CDR1 is KGHSH, CDR2 LQKENI, per germline. This CDR3 is 16 amino acids long. To note about this clone: Its antigen is undetermined.

This TCR was sampled from a man in his forties in good health and CMV-seronegative. The source material was PBMCs. The rearrangement uses TRBV18 and TRBJ2-7; 13 positions agree with TRBD2. The CDR3 sequence: CASSPNTGLAGYEQYF. The CDR3 DNA reads TGTGCCAGCTCACCAAATACGGGACTAGCGGGATACGAGCAGTACTTC. Looking up the rest from reference TRBV18 and TRBJ2-7 gives the full variable domain: NAGVMQNPRHLVRRRGQEARLRCSPMKGHSHVYWYRQLPEEGLKFMVYLQKENIIDESGMPKERFSAEFPKEGPSILRIQQVVRGDSAAYFCASSPNTGLAGYEQYFGPGTRLTVT.